The 3 T cell receptor beta chains presented below share a single source sample, sequenced in a study of T cell repertoires in cytomegalovirus infection. The antigens these receptors bind are not known. TCRdb used MiXCR to reprocess the reads, holding one entry per CDR3 protein. The profile covers some 900,000 distinct CDR3 sequences, with less than 35% appearing a single time and roughly 12% taken by the ten largest. The sample in question was cultured CD8+ T cells from PBMCs, obtained from culture after CMV antigen stimulation. The receptors were sampled from a human donor in good health (CMV status not recorded). Some clones in this sample may be carry-over from other donors' samples.

In its sample, this clonotype was seen a few times. This chain connects TRBV28 to TRBJ2-3, with unresolved D. This CDR3 is 14 amino acids long. From germline, CDR1 is MDHEN and CDR2 SYDVKM. The V end lost 2 bases, the J end lost 14 bases, and 20 bases lay between the germline ends. This chain's CDR3 is CASSLIAGGPPSYF. The CDR3 DNA reads as TGTGCCAGCAGTTTAATAGCAGGCGGCCCCCCGTCGTATTTT.

The CDR3 region is CASSRTALGEQYV. The CDR3 DNA follows: TGTGCCAGCTCGCGGACGGCGTTAGGGGAGCAGTACGTC. V gene TRBV27 combines with J gene TRBJ2-7; D is unresolved. Looked up from germline, CDR1 is MNHEY and CDR2 is SMNVEV (reference sequence). The CDR3 spans 13 residues. Trimming cost V 8 bases and J 7 bases, with 18 bases left between them.

This clonotype occurred a few times. This chain joins TRBV4-2 and TRBJ1-2; 7 bases align to TRBD1. Germline loops: CDR1 LGHNA, CDR2 YNFKEQ. V trimming: 3 bases; J trimming: 4 bases; junction bases outside the gene matches: 8. The CDR3 consists of 15 residues. CDR3 nucleotide sequence: TGTGCCAGCAGCCACGAGGACAGGAACATCTATGGCTACACCTTC. Its translation is CASSHEDRNIYGYTF.